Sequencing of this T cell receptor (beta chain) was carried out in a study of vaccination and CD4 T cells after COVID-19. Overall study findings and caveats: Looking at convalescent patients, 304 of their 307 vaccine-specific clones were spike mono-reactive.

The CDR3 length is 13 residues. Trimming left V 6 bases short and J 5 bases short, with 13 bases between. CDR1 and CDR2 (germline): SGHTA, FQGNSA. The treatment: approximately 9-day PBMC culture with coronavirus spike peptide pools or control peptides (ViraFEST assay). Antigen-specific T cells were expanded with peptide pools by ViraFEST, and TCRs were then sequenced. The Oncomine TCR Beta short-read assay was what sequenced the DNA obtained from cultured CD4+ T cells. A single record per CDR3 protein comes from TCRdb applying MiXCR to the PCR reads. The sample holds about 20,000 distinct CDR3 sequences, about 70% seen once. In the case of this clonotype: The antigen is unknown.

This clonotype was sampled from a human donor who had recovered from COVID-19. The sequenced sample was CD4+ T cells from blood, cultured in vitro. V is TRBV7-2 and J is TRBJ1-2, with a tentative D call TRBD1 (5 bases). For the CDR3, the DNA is TGTGCCAGCAGTATCAGGGTCGAATATGGCTACACCTTC. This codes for CASSIRVEYGYTF. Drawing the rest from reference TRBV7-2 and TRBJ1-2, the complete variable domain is GAGVSQSPSNKVTEKGKDVELRCDPISGHTALYWYRQSLGQGLEFLIYFQGNSAPDKSGLPSDRFSAERTGGSVSTLTIQRTQQEDSAVYLCASSIRVEYGYTFGSGTRLTVV.